This is a list of T cell receptor beta chains from one sample in a study of CXCR3-negative and CXCR3-positive naive CD8 T cells. Following a re-call of the 5' RACE reads, TCRdb has one entry per CDR3 protein and lacks DNA. Its table records tens of thousands of distinct CDR3 sequences. What was sequenced was naive CXCR3+ CD8+ T cells from blood. The source is a human donor in good health. Some clones in this sample may be carry-over from other donors' samples. CDR3s include the opening cysteine and the closing phenylalanine or tryptophan. Each record gives: V gene, J gene, CDR3 protein.

V gene: TRBV24-1; J gene: TRBJ2-1; CDR3 protein: CATSDLQGGLGYNEQFF
V gene: TRBV20-1; J gene: TRBJ1-2; CDR3 protein: CSAREEVYGYTF
V gene: TRBV15; J gene: TRBJ2-2; CDR3 protein: CATSRDGKRGGNTGELFF
V gene: TRBV7-9; J gene: TRBJ1-1; CDR3 protein: CASSLGYRGQVNTEAFF
V gene: TRBV29-1; J gene: TRBJ2-7; CDR3 protein: CSVEDPGTGIYEQYF
V gene: TRBV20-1; J gene: TRBJ2-5; CDR3 protein: CSAPREWETQYF
V gene: TRBV18; J gene: TRBJ2-3; CDR3 protein: CASSPPEGHADRDTQYF
V gene: TRBV5-6; J gene: TRBJ2-4; CDR3 protein: CASSAAGLGNIQYF
V gene: TRBV29-1; J gene: TRBJ1-2; CDR3 protein: CSVRTNYGYTF
V gene: TRBV6-5; J gene: TRBJ1-4; CDR3 protein: CASSYSKGPPNEKLFF
V gene: TRBV6-4; J gene: TRBJ2-2; CDR3 protein: CASSASGSTGELFF
V gene: TRBV25-1; J gene: TRBJ2-1; CDR3 protein: CASSDPGWDNEQFF
V gene: TRBV18; J gene: TRBJ2-7; CDR3 protein: CASSPGLGEQYF
V gene: TRBV27; J gene: TRBJ2-3; CDR3 protein: CAGSPGTAEVPTDTQYF
V gene: TRBV28; J gene: TRBJ2-2; CDR3 protein: CASRSRQGAFGELFF
V gene: TRBV7-9; J gene: TRBJ2-2; CDR3 protein: CASSIPGELFF
V gene: TRBV12-3/TRBV12-4; J gene: TRBJ1-1; CDR3 protein: CASRQDREDAFF
V gene: TRBV12-5; J gene: TRBJ2-7; CDR3 protein: CASGWTLRHEQYF